The 13 T cell receptor beta chains below were found in one sample sequenced in a study of CXCR3-negative and CXCR3-positive naive CD8 T cells. The TRB libraries of cDNA were built by UMI-labeled 5' RACE. TCRdb re-analyzed the 5' RACE reads; it lists each CDR3 protein once, without DNA. This repertoire includes approximately 60,000 distinct CDR3 sequences. Sequences were obtained from memory CD8+ T cells from blood. These receptors all stem from a human donor in good health. Some clones in this sample may be carry-over from other donors' samples.

This rearrangement joins TRBV7-2 to TRBJ1-5. This CDR3 is built from 16 residues. CDR1 is SGHTA, CDR2 FQGNSA, per germline. This chain's CDR3 is CASSLASSISNQPQHF.

This clonotype is identified as medium-sized from frequency. V is TRBV3-1 and J is TRBJ1-1; TCRdb calls TRBD1, which cannot be checked without DNA. This CDR3 is built from 16 residues. Germline-derived CDR1 and CDR2 are LGHDT and YNNKEL (reference sequence). CDR3 amino acids: CASSPPGGGKDTEAFF.

The chain combines TRBV29-1 with TRBJ2-7. Germline V gene lookup returns CDR1 SQVTM and CDR2 ANQGSEA. The CDR3 consists of 11 residues. The CDR3 region is CSVEETYEQYF.

This chain's CDR3 is CSAPGAGWDSGELFF. The J gene is TRBJ2-2, the V gene TRBV20-1; with no DNA, the TCRdb D assignment of TRBD1 cannot be verified. This CDR3 comprises 15 residues. Per germline, CDR1 DFQATT and CDR2 SNEGSKA (reference sequence).

The chain carries TRBV9 and TRBJ2-7; TCRdb names TRBD1, which stays unverified in the absence of DNA. This CDR3 spans 14 amino acids. Germline CDR1 SGDLS, CDR2 YYNGEE. CDR3 sequence reads: CASSFTTGGYEQYF.

V usage is TRBV6-2 or TRBV6-3 and J usage is TRBJ2-1; no DNA is available, so the TRBD2 call from TCRdb remains unchecked. Germline V gene sequence: CDR1 MNHEY, CDR2 SVGEGT. CDR3 length: 15 residues. This CDR3 is CASTPWASVYNEQFF.

The CDR3 is CASSQDPLPGPYYNEQFF. The V and J genes are TRBV4-2 and TRBJ2-1; TCRdb outputs TRBD1, but without DNA this stays unchecked. This CDR3 is 18 amino acids long. Germline lookup yields CDR1 LGHNA and CDR2 YNFKEQ.

The chain employs TRBV29-1 and TRBJ1-2. CDR1 is SQVTM, CDR2 ANQGSEA, per germline. The CDR3 length is 12 residues. CDR3 sequence: CSVAGNNYGYTF.

CDR3 loop: CASSLRANTEAFF. This rearrangement joins TRBV13 to TRBJ1-1. Looked up from germline, CDR1 is PRHDT and CDR2 is FYEKMQ (reference sequence). The CDR3 consists of 13 residues.

This rearrangement joins TRBV6-5 to TRBJ2-2. In germline, CDR1 is MNHEY, CDR2 SVGAGI. The CDR3 runs 15 residues. The CDR3 spells CASSYSTTNTGELFF.

The chain employs TRBV27 and TRBJ2-7; TCRdb's D gene call, TRBD1, goes unchecked for lack of DNA. The CDR3 contains 16 residues. Germline lookup yields CDR1 MNHEY and CDR2 SMNVEV (reference sequence). The CDR3 spells CASSQQSGTDSYEQYF.

The chain links TRBV16 to TRBJ2-1. Looked up from germline, CDR1 is KGHSY and CDR2 is FQNENV. The CDR3 totals 13 residues. CDR3 in amino acids: CASTLAKTNEQFF.

This rearrangement joins TRBV7-9 to TRBJ2-4; TCRdb's D call of TRBD1 is untestable without DNA. Germline V gene data show CDR1 as SEHNR and CDR2 as FQNEAQ (reference sequence). This CDR3 is built from 15 residues. CDR3 in amino acids: CASSPASGRKNIQYF.